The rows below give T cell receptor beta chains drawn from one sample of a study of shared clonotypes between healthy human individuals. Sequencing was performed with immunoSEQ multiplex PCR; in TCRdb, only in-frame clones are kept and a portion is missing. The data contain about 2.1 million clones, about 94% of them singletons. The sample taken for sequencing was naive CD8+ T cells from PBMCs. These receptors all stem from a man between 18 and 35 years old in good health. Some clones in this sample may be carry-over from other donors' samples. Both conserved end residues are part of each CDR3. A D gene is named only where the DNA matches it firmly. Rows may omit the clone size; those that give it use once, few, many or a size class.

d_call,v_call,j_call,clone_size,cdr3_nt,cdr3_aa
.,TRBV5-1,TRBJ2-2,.,TGCGCCAGCGGACCCAGGGGAACCGGGGAGCTGTTTTTT,CASGPRGTGELFF
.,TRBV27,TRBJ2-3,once,TGTGCCAGCAGTTTTTTGAGGGGTACGCAGTATTTT,CASSFLRGTQYF
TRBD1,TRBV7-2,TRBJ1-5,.,TGTGCCAGCAGCCTCGGACAGGTGGGGCCCCAGCATTTT,CASSLGQVGPQHF
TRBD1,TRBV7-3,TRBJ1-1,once,TGTGCCAGCAGCTTAACGGACAGGGTCAACACTGAAGCTTTCTTT,CASSLTDRVNTEAFF
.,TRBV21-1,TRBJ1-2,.,TGTGCCCGCAGGGGATGGAGGGCGACCTATGGCTACACCTTC,CARRGWRATYGYTF
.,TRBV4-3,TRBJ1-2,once,TGCGCCAGCAGCCAAGCGGCAGGGGACGGCTACACCTTC,CASSQAAGDGYTF
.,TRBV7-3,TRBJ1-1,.,TGTGCCAGCAGCCCAAGGTCCGGATTGAACACTGAAGCTTTCTTT,CASSPRSGLNTEAFF
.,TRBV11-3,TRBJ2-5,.,TGTGCCAGCAGCCTAGGGGCCGGGGCCTCGATGGAGACCCAGTACTTC,CASSLGAGASMETQYF
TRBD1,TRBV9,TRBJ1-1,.,TGTGCCAGCAGCGTAGGGGACAGGAACACTGAAGCTTTCTTT,CASSVGDRNTEAFF
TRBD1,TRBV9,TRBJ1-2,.,TGTGCCAGCAGCGGGAGCCGGACAGGGTACAGTAACTATGGCTACACCTTC,CASSGSRTGYSNYGYTF
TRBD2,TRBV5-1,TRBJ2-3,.,TGCGCCAGCAGCAGTAGCGGGAGGGGTGCCGATACGCAGTATTTT,CASSSSGRGADTQYF
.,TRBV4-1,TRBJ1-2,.,TGCGCCAGCAGCCAAGATCGGCAGGGAGGGTATGGCTACACCTTC,CASSQDRQGGYGYTF
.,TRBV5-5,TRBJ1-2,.,TGTGCCAGCAGCTTGGGGGCGTATGGCTACACCTTC,CASSLGAYGYTF
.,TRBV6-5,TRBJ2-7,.,TGTGCCAGCAGTCTGTCGGTCGGCGGAACCTACGAGCAGTACTTC,CASSLSVGGTYEQYF
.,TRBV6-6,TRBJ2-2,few,TGTGCCAGCAGAGTAGTCGCGAACACCGGGGAGCTGTTTTTT,CASRVVANTGELFF
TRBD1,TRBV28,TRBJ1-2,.,TGTGCCAGCAGATCCCCGGACAGGGGGCACGGCTACACCTTC,CASRSPDRGHGYTF
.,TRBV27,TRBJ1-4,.,TGTGCCAGCAGTCCCGGGCTCCGGCGGAATGAAAAACTGTTTTTT,CASSPGLRRNEKLFF
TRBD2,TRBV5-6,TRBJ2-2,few,TGTGCCAGCAGCCTAGGAGGGACTAGCGGGATTTTCATCGGGGAGCTGTTTTTT,CASSLGGTSGIFIGELFF
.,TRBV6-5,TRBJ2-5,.,TGTGCCAGCAGTTACAGGGTTGATTACGAGACCCAGTACTTC,CASSYRVDYETQYF
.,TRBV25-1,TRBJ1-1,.,TGTGCCAGCAGTGTTTCCGTGAACACTGAAGCTTTCTTT,CASSVSVNTEAFF
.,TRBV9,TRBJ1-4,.,TGTGCCAGCAGCGTAGCGGGTGCAACTAATGAAAAACTGTTTTTT,CASSVAGATNEKLFF
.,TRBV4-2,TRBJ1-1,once,TGTGCCAGCAGCCACAGGGTTAGTACTGAAGCTTTCTTT,CASSHRVSTEAFF
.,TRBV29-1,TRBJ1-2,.,TGCAGCGTCGGGACCCCCAGGAACTATGGCTACACCTTC,CSVGTPRNYGYTF
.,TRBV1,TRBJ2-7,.,TGCACCAGCAGCCAAGACGGACAGGGGACCTACGAGCAGTACTTC,CTSSQDGQGTYEQYF
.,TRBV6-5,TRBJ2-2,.,TGTGCCAGCAGTTACGGCAGGGCGGGCGGGGAGCTGTTTTTT,CASSYGRAGGELFF
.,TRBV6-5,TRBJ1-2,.,TGTGCCAGCAACGACCGGGGGGCCCCATACTATGGCTACACCTTC,CASNDRGAPYYGYTF
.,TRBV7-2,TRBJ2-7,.,TGTGCCAGCAGCTTAGAATGGGACACACCCTACGAGCAGTACTTC,CASSLEWDTPYEQYF
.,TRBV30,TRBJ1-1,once,TGTGCCTGGAAAAAAGGATGGGGTAACACTGAAGCTTTCTTT,CAWKKGWGNTEAFF
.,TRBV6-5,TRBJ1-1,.,TGTGCCAGCAGTCACCCAACAGGCACTGAAGCTTTCTTT,CASSHPTGTEAFF
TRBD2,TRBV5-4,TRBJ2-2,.,TGTGCCAGCAGCTTGGGACTAGCGGGAGAATCCGGGGAGCTGTTTTTT,CASSLGLAGESGELFF
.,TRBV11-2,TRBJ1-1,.,TGTGCCAGCAGCTCGAGGGATCGAGAAATGAGGACTGAAGCTTTCTTT,CASSSRDREMRTEAFF
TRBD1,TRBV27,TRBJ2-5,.,TGTGCCAGCAGCAGGGACAGGGGCTACGAGACCCAGTACTTC,CASSRDRGYETQYF
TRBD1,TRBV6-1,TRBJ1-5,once,TGTGCCAGCAGCGAAAAAACCGCCGACCCAGGACAGGTCTGGGGGGAGCCCCAGCATTTT,CASSEKTADPGQVWGEPQHF
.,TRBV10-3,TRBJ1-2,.,TGTGCCATCAGTGAGTCGTCCTATGGCTACACCTTC,CAISESSYGYTF
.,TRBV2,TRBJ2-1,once,TGTGCCAGCAGTTTGGGTAGATACGACGGTATCTATGAGCAGTTCTTC,CASSLGRYDGIYEQFF
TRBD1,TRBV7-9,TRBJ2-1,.,TGTGCCAGCAGCTCCTCGCAAACAGGGGGAGGTCATGAGCAGTTCTTC,CASSSSQTGGGHEQFF
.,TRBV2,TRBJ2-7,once,TGTGCCAGCAGTGATGGTCGGGACCACGAGCAGTACTTC,CASSDGRDHEQYF
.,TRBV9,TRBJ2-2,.,TGTGCCAGCAGCATGAACACCGGGGAGCTGTTTTTT,CASSMNTGELFF
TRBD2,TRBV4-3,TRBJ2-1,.,TGCGCCAGCAGCCACCTAGGACTAGCGAATATCAATGAGCAGTTCTTC,CASSHLGLANINEQFF
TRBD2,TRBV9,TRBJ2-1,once,TGTGCCAGCAGCGCTAGCGGGAGCAGGGTTAGGGATGAGCAGTTCTTC,CASSASGSRVRDEQFF
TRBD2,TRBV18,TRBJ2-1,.,TGTGCCAGCTCACCAAAGACTAGCGGGAGCGATGAGCAGTTCTTC,CASSPKTSGSDEQFF
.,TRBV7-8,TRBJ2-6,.,TGTGCCAGCAGCTTAACAGGCCGCTCTGGGGCCAACGTCCTGACTTTC,CASSLTGRSGANVLTF
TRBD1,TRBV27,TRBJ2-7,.,TGTGCCAGCAGTTTACGGACAGGGGGAACCTACGAGCAGTACTTC,CASSLRTGGTYEQYF
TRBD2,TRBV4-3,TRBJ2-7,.,TGCGCCAGCAGCCGAACCCGGGACGGACTAGCCGAGCAGTACTTC,CASSRTRDGLAEQYF
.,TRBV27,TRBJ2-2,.,TGTGCCAGCAGTCTTCGGGGGGAGCTGTTTTTT,CASSLRGELFF
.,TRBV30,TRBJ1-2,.,TGTGCCTGGACCCCCCGGGGGACCTGGGGCTATGGCTACACCTTC,CAWTPRGTWGYGYTF
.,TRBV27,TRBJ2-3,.,TGTGCCAGCAGTTATGCTGATACGCAGTATTTT,CASSYADTQYF
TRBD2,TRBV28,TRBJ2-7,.,TGTGCCAGCAGTTTAATAGTCTCGGCTAGCGGGAGAACGGGGTCCTACGAGCAGTACTTC,CASSLIVSASGRTGSYEQYF
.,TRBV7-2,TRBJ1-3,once,TGTGCCAGCAGCGAGTTAACAGGGCTCAGGGGAAACACCATATATTTT,CASSELTGLRGNTIYF
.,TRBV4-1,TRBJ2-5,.,TGCGCCAGCAGCCAAGGACGGTCGGGGTTGGAGACCCAGTACTTC,CASSQGRSGLETQYF
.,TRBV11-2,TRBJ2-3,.,TGTGCCAGCTTAAGGGTCACAGATACGCAGTATTTT,CASLRVTDTQYF
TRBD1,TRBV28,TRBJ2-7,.,TGTGCCAGCAGTGGACAGGGCCGGGGCTACGAGCAGTACTTC,CASSGQGRGYEQYF
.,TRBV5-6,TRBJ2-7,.,TGTGCCAGCAGCGTCGTCGGGAGCTCCTACGAGCAGTACTTC,CASSVVGSSYEQYF
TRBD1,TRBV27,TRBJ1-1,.,TGTGCCAGCACTGACAGGGGGAGAGGAAACACTGAAGCTTTCTTT,CASTDRGRGNTEAFF
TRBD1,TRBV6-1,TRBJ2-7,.,TGTGCCAGCAGTGACATAGGGGGCTTTGAATCCTACGAGCAGTACTTC,CASSDIGGFESYEQYF
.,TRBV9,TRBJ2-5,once,TGTGCCAGCAACTTCCTAGCGCCCGATACGACCCAGTACTTC,CASNFLAPDTTQYF
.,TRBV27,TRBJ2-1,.,TGTGCCAGCAGTCTAGGGACCGGGGGTGAGCAGTTCTTC,CASSLGTGGEQFF
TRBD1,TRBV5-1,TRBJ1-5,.,TGCGCCAGCAGCCACCGGGACAGGGGAAATCAGCCCCAGCATTTT,CASSHRDRGNQPQHF
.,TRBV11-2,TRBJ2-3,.,TGTGCCAGTCGCCTATTCGGGACAGATACGCAGTATTTT,CASRLFGTDTQYF
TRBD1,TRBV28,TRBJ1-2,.,TGTGCCAGCAGTTTGTTGGCAGGGGGCCCCTTTAACTATGGCTACACCTTC,CASSLLAGGPFNYGYTF